These T cell receptor beta chains were read from a single sample in a study of T-cell memory formation after mild COVID-19. MiXCR, applied by TCRdb to the 5' RACE reads, yields one record per CDR3 protein. This table has around 250,000 distinct CDR3 sequences, roughly 16% appearing once. Material for sequencing was PBMCs or a T cell subset sorted from them (not recorded which). These TCRs come from a man younger than 35 who had mild COVID-19 (a few samples of this study predate the infection). Cell type and time point are not known. Both conserved end residues are part of each CDR3. A D gene is named only where the DNA matches it firmly. Expanded clones get a size class; other rows say once, few or many, or leave the size out.

V gene	J gene	D gene	clone size	CDR3 protein	CDR3 DNA
TRBV4-1	TRBJ2-2	TRBD1	.	CASSQEGTETGELFF	TGCGCCAGCAGCCAAGAGGGGACAGAGACCGGGGAGCTGTTTTTT
TRBV29-1	TRBJ2-7	.	.	CSVAPSRGSYEQYF	TGCAGCGTTGCCCCCAGTCGGGGCTCCTACGAGCAGTACTTC
TRBV9	TRBJ2-2	.	.	CASSVWTASNTGELFF	TGTGCCAGCAGCGTATGGACAGCGTCGAACACCGGGGAGCTGTTTTTT
TRBV15	TRBJ1-6	.	few	CATSRDSDNSPLHF	TGTGCCACCAGCAGGGACAGCGATAATTCACCCCTCCACTTT
TRBV7-2	TRBJ2-1	.	.	CASSMQYNEQFF	TGTGCCAGCAGCATGCAATACAATGAGCAGTTCTTC
TRBV29-1	TRBJ1-2	.	.	CSVPGLKGGYGYTF	TGCAGCGTGCCCGGGCTAAAGGGGGGCTATGGCTACACCTTC
TRBV12-3/TRBV12-4	TRBJ1-5	TRBD1	few	CASSSYFPGQNQPQHF	TGTGCCAGCAGTTCCTACTTCCCGGGACAGAATCAGCCCCAGCATTTT
TRBV11-2	TRBJ2-2	.	few	CASSSFTVFVNTGELFF	TGTGCCAGCAGCTCCTTTACAGTATTCGTGAACACCGGGGAGCTGTTTTTT
TRBV5-1	TRBJ2-7	TRBD1	few	CASSPVDRVYEQYF	TGCGCCAGCAGCCCAGTTGACAGGGTCTACGAGCAGTACTTC
TRBV19	TRBJ1-5	.	.	CASSIDSNSNQPQHF	TGTGCCAGTAGTATAGACAGTAATAGCAATCAGCCCCAGCATTTT
TRBV20-1	TRBJ1-6	.	few	CSASNRLDSPLHF	TGCAGTGCTAGTAACAGGCTGGATTCACCCCTCCACTTT
TRBV12-3/TRBV12-4	TRBJ1-1	.	few	CASRPDVSANTEAFF	TGTGCCAGCAGACCAGACGTCTCTGCTAACACTGAAGCTTTCTTT
TRBV20-1	TRBJ2-3	.	many	CSATRGGFTDTQYF	TGCAGTGCTACGAGGGGGGGTTTCACAGATACGCAGTATTTT
TRBV2	TRBJ1-2	.	.	CASHYNYGYTF	TGTGCCAGCCATTATAACTATGGCTACACCTTC